This T cell receptor (beta chain) was retrieved from a study of technical replicates of blood from several donors. A single count supports this clone. Assay used: immunoSEQ multiplex PCR; TCRdb lists only in-frame clones, some missing. Of 76,000 or so clones listed, about 91% are singletons. Losses at the gene ends were 4 bases for V and 3 bases for J; bases not matched to a gene: 14. Per germline, CDR1 MDHEN and CDR2 SYDVKM. This CDR3 contains 19 residues. Sequencing used T cells isolated from PBMCs. The chain links TRBV28 to TRBJ1-3, with 11 bases identical to TRBD1. This TCR was sampled from a human donor in good health. CDR3 nucleotide sequence: TGTGCCAGCAGTTCGCCCCCAGGACAGGGGGCGTTGATTGGAAACACCATATATTTT. It specifies CASSSPPGQGALIGNTIYF.